A selection of T cell receptor beta chains follows, all from one sample in a study of OX40 agonist ivuxolimab in advanced cancers. Data came from immunoSEQ multiplex PCR; TCRdb stores just in-frame clones and leaves some out. The data show about 51,000 clones, with about four fifths seen just once and roughly 3% held by the top ten. The sample in question was CD4+ or CD8+ T cells sorted from blood, obtained in a trial of the OX40 agonist ivuxolimab. These receptors were collected from an adult with an advanced solid tumor such as melanoma, head and neck, liver or kidney cancer. CDR3s include the opening cysteine and the closing phenylalanine or tryptophan. D genes are given only for firm matches. Some rows mark clone size as missing; the rest say once, few, many or name a class of expanded clone.

V	D	size	J	DNA	CDR3
TRBV6-6	TRBD2	.	TRBJ2-7	TGTGCCAGCAGCCGCGGGGGAGTGAGGAGCGAGCAGTACTTC	CASSRGGVRSEQYF
TRBV5-1	TRBD2	.	TRBJ2-1	TGCGCCAGCAGCAGCGGGGGGCCGTACAATGAGCAGTTCTTC	CASSSGGPYNEQFF
TRBV7-2	.	.	TRBJ1-6	TGTGCCAGCAGCTCCAACAATTCACCCCTCCACTTT	CASSSNNSPLHF
TRBV11-3	.	.	TRBJ2-1	TGTGCCAGCAGCTTAGGGGGGGCATCGTACCATGAGCAGTTCTTC	CASSLGGASYHEQFF
TRBV6-1	TRBD2	once	TRBJ2-7	TGTGCCAGCACCGGGGGGACCGGCTCCTACGAGCAGTACTTC	CASTGGTGSYEQYF
TRBV2	.	.	TRBJ1-2	TGTGCCAGCGGAGCGGACGGCCACTATGGCTACACCTTC	CASGADGHYGYTF
TRBV18	.	.	TRBJ1-3	TGTGCCAGCTCAACTCAGGGAGGAAACACCATATATTTT	CASSTQGGNTIYF
TRBV29-1	.	once	TRBJ2-5	TGCAGCGTTGAAGATTCGGGGTTAGAGACCCAGTACTTC	CSVEDSGLETQYF
TRBV7-9	.	.	TRBJ1-6	TGTGCCAGCAGCTTAGAAAGGGTGTATTCACCCCTCCACTTT	CASSLERVYSPLHF
TRBV7-6	.	.	TRBJ2-7	TGTGCCAGCAGCGCCCGGGGATACTACGAGCAGTACTTC	CASSARGYYEQYF
TRBV27	.	.	TRBJ1-6	TGTGCCAGCAGTCCCTTGACAGGTCTCGCCTATAATTCACCCCTCCACTTT	CASSPLTGLAYNSPLHF
TRBV28	TRBD1	.	TRBJ1-4	TGTGCCAGCAGTTTGGGACAGGTTAATGAAAAACTGTTTTTT	CASSLGQVNEKLFF
TRBV25-1	.	.	TRBJ1-2	TGTGCCAGCAGTGAATTTGGGAATGGCTACACCTTC	CASSEFGNGYTF
TRBV14	.	.	TRBJ2-2	TGTGCCAGCAGCCAATTACCGGACACCGGGGAGCTGTTTTTT	CASSQLPDTGELFF
TRBV15	.	.	TRBJ1-1	TGTGCCACCAGAAGTGGGCGGTCCTACATGAACACTGAAGCTTTCTTT	CATRSGRSYMNTEAFF
TRBV5-8	.	.	TRBJ2-6	TGTGCCAGCAGCTTGGAGGGGCCTGGGGCCAACGTCCTGACTTTC	CASSLEGPGANVLTF
TRBV10-2	.	.	TRBJ1-6	TGCGCCAGCAGTCTTAACAGCGTAGGGGGTCCAGGGGATTCACCCCTCCACTTT	CASSLNSVGGPGDSPLHF
TRBV6-5	.	.	TRBJ1-2	TGTGCCAGCAGTTACGAGGTCTCCCTTGGCTACACCTTC	CASSYEVSLGYTF
TRBV18	TRBD1	.	TRBJ1-3	TGTGCCAGCTCATGGGGACAGGGGGCGACTGGAAACACCATATATTTT	CASSWGQGATGNTIYF
TRBV7-2	.	.	TRBJ1-5	TGTGCCAGCAGCCCTTCCAGGGGTGGACAGCCCCAGCATTTT	CASSPSRGGQPQHF
TRBV5-6	.	few	TRBJ2-1	TGTGCCAGCAGCTTGGGGCGGGGTGAGCAGTTCTTC	CASSLGRGEQFF
TRBV2	TRBD1	.	TRBJ1-2	TGTGCCAGCGGCGGGACAGGGGGCTATGATGGCTACACCTTC	CASGGTGGYDGYTF
TRBV7-2	.	.	TRBJ1-5	TGTGCCAGCAGCTCCGGCGGGCCTGATCAGCCCCAGCATTTT	CASSSGGPDQPQHF
TRBV5-5	.	.	TRBJ1-1	TGTGCCAGCAGCTTGGCCGGCTCGGCGAACACTGAAGCTTTCTTT	CASSLAGSANTEAFF
TRBV12-5	.	.	TRBJ1-5	TGTGCTAGTGGTCCTAGCGGCAATCAGCCCCAGCATTTT	CASGPSGNQPQHF
TRBV18	TRBD2	.	TRBJ2-5	TGTGCCAGCTCAACCTCCGGGACTAAAGAGACCCAGTACTTC	CASSTSGTKETQYF
TRBV5-1	TRBD1	.	TRBJ1-1	TGCGCCAGCAGCCGCCAGGGGGTAGCGTACACTGAAGCTTTCTTT	CASSRQGVAYTEAFF
TRBV29-1	.	.	TRBJ1-1	TGCAGCGGAAGGCCGAGTAACACTGAAGCTTTCTTT	CSGRPSNTEAFF
TRBV5-5	TRBD2	.	TRBJ2-7	TGTGCCAGCAGCTTTGGACTAGCGGGGGGAACGTCCTACGAGCAGTACTTC	CASSFGLAGGTSYEQYF
TRBV27	.	.	TRBJ1-6	TGTGCCAGCAGTGTCCAGGGGCCCAATTCACCCCTCCACTTT	CASSVQGPNSPLHF
TRBV4-1	.	.	TRBJ2-3	TGCGCCAGCAGCCAAGATCAGCCCGGGGATTATTCCAGCACAGATACGCAGTATTTT	CASSQDQPGDYSSTDTQYF
TRBV9	.	.	TRBJ1-5	TGTGCCAGCAGCCCCACAGGGAGCAATCAGCCCCAGCATTTT	CASSPTGSNQPQHF
TRBV7-9	TRBD2	.	TRBJ2-5	TGTGCCAGCAGCTTTAATACGGGGGGGCAAGAGACCCAGTACTTC	CASSFNTGGQETQYF
TRBV19	TRBD1	.	TRBJ2-1	TGTGCCAGTAGCCACAGGGGCCATGAGCAGTTCTTC	CASSHRGHEQFF
TRBV6-1	.	.	TRBJ2-4	TGTGCCAGCAGTGAATATGGGGCAGGGGAAAACATTCAGTACTTC	CASSEYGAGENIQYF
TRBV2	.	.	TRBJ2-3	TGTGCCGGCACCTTCCGGACCGTGCAGTATTTT	CAGTFRTVQYF
TRBV5-6	TRBD2	once	TRBJ2-6	TGTGCCAGCAGCCCCCCCGGGGGGGACTCTGGGGCCAACGTCCTGACTTTC	CASSPPGGDSGANVLTF
TRBV2	.	.	TRBJ2-5	TGTGCCAGCAGCCCCCTAGAGACCCAGTACTTC	CASSPLETQYF
TRBV11-3	.	.	TRBJ2-7	TGTGCCAGCAGCTTGGGGGTAACCTACGAGCAGTACTTC	CASSLGVTYEQYF
TRBV12-5	.	.	TRBJ2-5	TGTGCTAGTGGTTTGGTACGGAGGACCCAGTACTTC	CASGLVRRTQYF
TRBV6-6	.	.	TRBJ2-7	TGTGCCAGCAGCGACCCAGGGAGTTTATACGAGCAGTACTTC	CASSDPGSLYEQYF
TRBV6-5	.	.	TRBJ2-1	TGTGCCAGCAGGGGGAGCTCCTACAATGAGCAGTTCTTC	CASRGSSYNEQFF
TRBV28	.	.	TRBJ2-4	TGTGCCAGCAGGCCCCCTCGGGGCAAAGCCAAAAACATTCAGTACTTC	CASRPPRGKAKNIQYF
TRBV15	.	.	TRBJ1-2	TGTGCCACCCGTATGGGGAATAACTATGGCTACACCTTC	CATRMGNNYGYTF
TRBV6-6	.	.	TRBJ1-1	TGTGCCAGCAGTTACTCGAGTCGCGACACTGAAGCTTTCTTT	CASSYSSRDTEAFF
TRBV14	TRBD2	.	TRBJ2-3	TGTGCCAGCAGCCAAGGTAGCGGGCCCACAGATACGCAGTATTTT	CASSQGSGPTDTQYF
TRBV5-6	TRBD2	once	TRBJ2-7	TGTGCCAGCAGCTGGGACGGGGCGGGGGGGGCTGAGGCATTC	CASSWDGAGGAEAF
TRBV4-1	TRBD1	.	TRBJ1-5	TGCGCCAGCAGCCAAGACACCGGGACAGCTGTAGCTCAGCCCCAGCATTTT	CASSQDTGTAVAQPQHF
TRBV21-1	.	.	TRBJ2-6	TGTGCCAGCAGTTCCCCGGCGCCAGGGGTCCGCTCTGGGGCCAACGTCCTGACTTTC	CASSSPAPGVRSGANVLTF
TRBV27	.	few	TRBJ1-2	TGTGCCAGCGCTAGCCGGGGAGGTAACTATGGCTACACCTTC	CASASRGGNYGYTF
TRBV29-1	TRBD2	.	TRBJ2-1	TGCAGCGTTGAAGATCCGTCGACTAGCGGGGGGGCCTACAATGAGCAGTTCTTC	CSVEDPSTSGGAYNEQFF
TRBV6-1	.	once	TRBJ2-7	TGTGCCAGCAGAGAGACATACGAGCAGTACTTC	CASRETYEQYF
TRBV27	TRBD1	.	TRBJ2-3	TGTGCCAGCAGTCTGGACAGGACCACAGATACGCAGTATTTT	CASSLDRTTDTQYF
TRBV18	.	.	TRBJ2-1	TGTGCCAGCTCACCACCAGCCGACCGGCGGGAGCAGTTCTTC	CASSPPADRREQFF
TRBV6-5	.	.	TRBJ2-7	TGTGCCAGCAGAATTGGGGGACCTTCCCCCGAGCAGTACTTC	CASRIGGPSPEQYF
TRBV27	TRBD1	.	TRBJ2-5	TGTGCCAGCAGTCTCCGACAGGGCGGGGAGACCCAGTACTTC	CASSLRQGGETQYF
TRBV21-1	.	once	TRBJ2-7	.	CASSFRWGQGTREQYF
TRBV2	TRBD1	.	TRBJ2-1	TGTGCCAGCAGTGAGAAACAGGGGTTTCTGGATGAGCAGTTCTTC	CASSEKQGFLDEQFF